Given below is one TCR beta chain in context. This sample is drawn from a study of blood T cell repertoires in COVID-19. Study context: Collection of acute and convalescent COVID-19 samples took place in the United States, Italy and Spain. PBMCs, B-cell-depleted T cells, or T cells provided the cDNA or gDNA that made up the material.

From germline, CDR1 is SEHNR and CDR2 FQNEAQ (reference sequence). V was cut by 5 bases and J by 2 bases, with 13 bases left in between. The length of the CDR3 is 15 residues. Profiled with immunoSEQ multiplex PCR; TCRdb holds only in-frame clones, not every one. There are about 99,000 clones in the sample; less than 90% occur only once, and roughly 2.1% lies in the top ten. The rearrangement links TRBV7-9 to TRBJ2-1, with D tentatively TRBD2 (6 bases). The sequencing input was peripheral blood. The TCR was taken from a man between 65 and 85 years old with active or convalescent COVID-19. The CDR3 DNA reads as TGTGCCAGCAGCCAGGTGGGGGGTACCTACAATGAGCAGTTCTTC. It is translated as CASSQVGGTYNEQFF.